This entry lists 30 T cell receptor beta chains sequenced from one sample in a study of T-cell memory formation after mild COVID-19. One entry per CDR3 protein results from TCRdb running MiXCR on the 5' RACE reads. The sample contains 95,000 to 120,000 distinct CDR3 sequences, 22% of which appear only once. What was sequenced was PBMCs or a T cell subset sorted from them (not recorded which). These receptors were taken from a man between 18 and 35 years old who had mild COVID-19 (a few samples of this study predate the infection). Cell type and time point are not known.

The gene calls are TRBV7-9 and TRBJ2-4; 9 bases are a match to TRBD1. Trimming took 4 bases from V and 3 from J; bases not matched to a gene: 10. The germline V gene has CDR1 SEHNR and CDR2 FQNEAQ (reference sequence). The CDR3 is made up of 17 amino acids. CDR3 residues: CASSSQAGTGNKNIQYF. CDR3 nucleotide sequence: TGTGCCAGCAGCTCCCAGGCCGGGACAGGGAACAAAAACATTCAGTACTTC.

This clonotype came up a few times. V is TRBV4-1 and J is TRBJ2-2; D remains unclear. Germline V gene sequence: CDR1 MGHRA, CDR2 YSYEKL. This CDR3 is built from 13 residues. The germline V and J ends were trimmed by 4 bases and 2 bases, with 5 bases remaining between them. The CDR3 is CASSLDNTGELFF. The CDR3 region has the DNA TGCGCCAGCAGCCTTGACAACACCGGGGAGCTGTTTTTT.

This clonotype appeared a few times. The rearrangement uses TRBV29-1 and TRBJ2-7; a possible D gene is TRBD1 (6 bases). The germline CDR1 and CDR2 sequences are SQVTM and ANQGSEA. The V end lost 5 bases, the J end lost 0 bases, and 17 bases lay between the germline ends. This CDR3 comprises 15 residues. The CDR3 here is CSVWGPRTDSYEQYF. DNA of the CDR3: TGCAGCGTTTGGGGGCCTAGGACGGACTCCTACGAGCAGTACTTC.

The chain employs TRBV15 and TRBJ2-5; D is possibly TRBD1 (6 bases). Trimming left V 0 bases short and J 4 bases short, with 9 bases between. The CDR3 spans 14 residues. Germline V gene sequence: CDR1 LNHNV, CDR2 YYDKDF (reference sequence). The CDR3 nucleotides are TGTGCCACCAGCAGAGATCCGGACAGAGAGACCCAGTACTTC. This translates into CATSRDPDRETQYF. Drawing the rest from reference TRBV15 and TRBJ2-5, the complete variable domain is DAMVIQNPRYQVTQFGKPVTLSCSQTLNHNVMYWYQQKSSQAPKLLFHYYDKDFNNEADTPDNFQSRRPNTSFCFLDIRSPGLGDTAMYLCATSRDPDRETQYFGPGTRLLVL.

This clonotype was recorded a few times. The gene calls are TRBV2 and TRBJ2-7; D unclear. V lost 7 bases, J lost 0 bases, and 10 bases lay in between. Per the germline V gene, CDR1 is SNHLY and CDR2 is FYNNEI. CDR3 length equals 13 residues. The CDR3 nucleotides read TGTGCCAGCACTCCCACAGACTCCTACGAGCAGTACGTC. Protein: CASTPTDSYEQYV.

This chain links TRBV9 with TRBJ2-3; perhaps TRBD2 as D (5 bases). The CDR3 length is 12 residues. Trimming left V 7 bases short and J 4 bases short, with 10 bases between. Germline values: CDR1 SGDLS, CDR2 YYNGEE. The CDR3, as DNA: TGTGCCAGCTCAGGACTTCCAGATACGCAGTATTTT. Its protein is CASSGLPDTQYF.

The gene calls are TRBV24-1 and TRBJ2-1, with no clear D. The germline CDR1 and CDR2 sequences are KGHDR and SFDVKD. Trimming took 0 bases from V and 10 from J, leaving 6 bases between them. The CDR3 runs to 12 residues. The CDR3 DNA sequence: TGTGCCACCAGTGATTTGAGCGACGAGCAGTTCTTC. Amino acids: CATSDLSDEQFF.

This sequence joins TRBV7-9 and TRBJ2-7; TRBD1 matches at 7 bases. Germline lookup yields CDR1 SEHNR and CDR2 FQNEAQ (reference sequence). V lost 5 bases and J lost 3; bases outside the gene matches: 7. This CDR3 is 14 amino acids long. CDR3: CASSANRGVYEQYV. Here the CDR3 DNA reads TGTGCCAGCAGCGCAAACAGGGGCGTCTACGAGCAGTACGTC.

This chain links TRBV27 with TRBJ1-1; the match to TRBD1 covers 7 bases. Per the germline V gene, CDR1 is MNHEY and CDR2 is SMNVEV (reference sequence). The CDR3 is made up of 14 amino acids. With 7 bases clipped from V and 0 bases from J, the junction kept 5 bases outside the gene matches. CDR3 coding DNA: TGTGCCAGCACCTCGGGACAGATGAACACTGAAGCTTTCTTT. This translates into CASTSGQMNTEAFF.

The chain is built from TRBV28 and TRBJ2-5; TRBD2 might be the D (5 bases). The germline CDR1 and CDR2 sequences are MDHEN and SYDVKM. The CDR3 is made up of 15 amino acids. Deletions cut 5 bases from V and 4 bases from J, with 17 bases between. CDR3 sequence reads: CASSTASREGETQYF. CDR3 DNA: TGTGCCAGCAGTACCGCTAGCCGGGAAGGAGAGACCCAGTACTTC.

The sample holds a few counts of this clonotype. The chain is built from TRBV7-8 and TRBJ2-4, with D unclear. V lost 5 bases to trimming and J lost 2 bases, with 19 bases between them. CDR1 is SGHVS and CDR2 is FQNEAQ in the germline V gene. The CDR3 runs to 17 residues. The CDR3 region has the DNA TGTGCCAGCAGCCCCCGAACTTTAGGATTAACCAAAAACATTCAGTACTTC. Translating gives CASSPRTLGLTKNIQYF.

There are many counts of this clonotype. The chain recombines TRBV6-4 with TRBJ2-2; either TRBD1 or TRBD2 may fit D (5 bases each). Trimming removed 2 bases from V and 3 bases from J, with 7 bases in between. Germline V gene sequence: CDR1 MRHNA, CDR2 SNTAGT. This CDR3 has 14 residues. As DNA, the CDR3 is TGTGCCAGCAGTGACAGGGGAGACACCGGGGAGCTGTTTTTT. Translated, it gives CASSDRGDTGELFF.

The V call is TRBV5-1, the J call TRBJ1-5; tentatively, D is TRBD1 (5 bases). Per the germline V gene, CDR1 is SGHRS and CDR2 is YFSETQ. The V end lost 4 bases, the J end lost 13 bases, and 18 bases lay between the germline ends. The CDR3 is 13 amino acids. The CDR3 loop is CASSPRTGGTQHF. The CDR3 DNA reads TGCGCCAGCAGCCCACGGACTGGGGGAACTCAGCATTTT.

The table lists this clonotype with a few counts. The chain joins TRBV6-2 or TRBV6-3 to TRBJ1-2; no clear D. V lost 6 bases, J lost 7 bases, and 9 bases lay in between. This CDR3 is 11 amino acids long. Germline V gene lookup returns CDR1 MNHEY and CDR2 SVGEGT. CDR3 in amino acids: CASRRGFGYTF. CDR3 nucleotides: TGTGCCAGCAGGAGAGGGTTTGGCTACACCTTC.

Only a few counts were recorded for this clonotype. The rearrangement uses TRBV28 and TRBJ2-6; TRBD1 agrees at 10 bases. Germline V gene data show CDR1 as MDHEN and CDR2 as SYDVKM. The J segment lost 1 base and the V segment lost 6 bases, leaving 9 bases of the junction unmatched. The CDR3 covers 18 residues. CDR3 coding DNA: TGTGCCAGCAGCCCCCTAGACAGGGGGCTGTCTGGGGCCAACGTCCTGACTTTC. Protein sequence: CASSPLDRGLSGANVLTF. The variable domain in full, with the rest retrieved from reference TRBV28 and TRBJ2-6, is DVKVTQSSRYLVKRTGEKVFLECVQDMDHENMFWYRQDPGLGLRLIYFSYDVKMKEKGDIPEGYSVSREKKERFSLILESASTNQTSMYLCASSPLDRGLSGANVLTFGAGSRLTVL.

J is TRBJ2-3 and V is TRBV7-2; no clear D gene. Germline CDR1 and CDR2: SGHTA and FQGNSA. The V end lost 5 bases, the J end lost 3 bases, and 6 bases lay between the germline ends. The CDR3 totals 12 residues. CDR3 region: CASSAFTDTQYF. CDR3 bases: TGTGCCAGCAGCGCCTTTACAGATACGCAGTATTTT.

The sample holds a few counts of this clonotype. The rearrangement uses TRBV6-5 and TRBJ2-7; a weak D match, TRBD1 (6 bases). Deletions cut 6 bases from V and 4 bases from J, with 16 bases between. The CDR3 contains 14 residues. The germline V gene has CDR1 MNHEY and CDR2 SVGAGI. The CDR3 region is CASRHRVDGYEQYF. The CDR3 DNA follows: TGTGCCAGCAGACACAGGGTAGACGGGTACGAGCAGTACTTC.

In its sample, this clonotype was seen a few times. V gene TRBV14 combines with J gene TRBJ2-7; D possibly corresponds to TRBD2 (6 bases). The CDR3 covers 14 residues. CDR1 SGHDN and CDR2 FVKESK come from the germline V gene. Trimming left V 1 base short and J 6 bases short, with 13 bases between. In nucleotides, the CDR3 is TGTGCCAGCAGCCAAGGGAGGGAGGTTGGCGAGCAGTACGTC. Translated: CASSQGREVGEQYV.

The rearrangement links TRBV7-3 to TRBJ1-6, with a possible D match to TRBD1 (6 bases). The CDR3 has 15 amino acids. Germline V lookup: CDR1 SGHTA, CDR2 FQGTGA. V was cut by 5 bases and J by 10 bases, with 18 bases left in between. CDR3 residues: CASSPYGGAGSPLHF. In nucleotides, the CDR3 is TGTGCCAGCAGCCCGTACGGGGGGGCTGGGTCACCCCTCCACTTT.

V and J are TRBV4-3 and TRBJ2-1; perhaps TRBD1 as D (6 bases). The germline CDR1 and CDR2 sequences are LGHNA and YSLEER. Trimming cost V 0 bases and J 5 bases, with 17 bases left between them. The CDR3 runs 17 residues. CDR3 sequence reads: CASSQDLGQGYHNEQFF. The CDR3 nucleotides read TGCGCCAGCAGCCAAGATTTGGGGCAGGGGTACCACAATGAGCAGTTCTTC.

V is TRBV18 and J is TRBJ1-2, with a tentative D call TRBD1 (6 bases). The V gene lost 3 bases and the J gene lost 5 bases, with 13 bases spanning the gap. The CDR3 totals 14 residues. CDR1 KGHSH and CDR2 LQKENI come from the germline V gene. The CDR3 loop is CASSPTDRLYGYTF. The CDR3 DNA reads TGTGCCAGCTCACCCACAGACAGGCTTTATGGCTACACCTTC.

This clonotype has only a few counts. The chain uses TRBV4-3 and TRBJ1-1; a possible D gene is TRBD1 (5 bases). The CDR3 extends over 14 amino acids. Germline V gene data show CDR1 as LGHNA and CDR2 as YSLEER. V lost 0 bases to trimming and J lost 8 bases, with 13 bases between them. The CDR3 is CASSQETDWGEAFF. CDR3 sequence (DNA): TGCGCCAGCAGCCAAGAGACAGATTGGGGGGAAGCTTTCTTT.

This clonotype showed up just a few times. The chain couples TRBV11-2 to TRBJ2-2; 8 bases match TRBD2. CDR3 size: 16 residues. Germline CDR1 SGHAT, CDR2 FQNNGV. Trimming at V came to 3 bases and at J to 4 bases, leaving 7 bases not matched to a gene. DNA for the CDR3: TGTGCCAGCAGCTTCCTCACGACTAGCGTCACCGGGGAGCTGTTTTTT. Protein sequence: CASSFLTTSVTGELFF.

This clonotype was observed a few times. V is TRBV4-3 and J is TRBJ2-2; D gene uncertain. CDR3 length: 14 amino acids. Germline CDR1 reads LGHNA; CDR2 reads YSLEER. The V and J ends lost 4 bases and 5 bases respectively, with 11 bases between them. This CDR3 is CASSLEGITGELFF. The CDR3 DNA sequence: TGCGCCAGCAGCCTGGAAGGGATTACCGGGGAGCTGTTTTTT.

The chain uses TRBV7-3 and TRBJ2-5, with D possibly called TRBD1 or TRBD2 (5 bases each). Between the trimmed V and J ends, which lost 3 bases and 5 bases, there was a span of 10 bases. There are 13 residues in the CDR3. Germline CDR1 and CDR2: SGHTA and FQGTGA. This CDR3 reads CASSLGTVETQYF. CDR3 nucleotides: TGTGCCAGCAGCTTGGGGACGGTGGAGACCCAGTACTTC.

The V call is TRBV12-3 or TRBV12-4, the J call TRBJ1-1; 7 bases match TRBD1. This CDR3 is built from 15 residues. V shed 3 bases, J shed 0 bases, and the junction held 4 bases outside the gene matches. This chain's CDR3 is CASSFGTAMNTEAFF. The CDR3 DNA follows: TGTGCCAGCAGTTTTGGGACAGCTATGAACACTGAAGCTTTCTTT.

This clonotype occurred a few times. The J gene is TRBJ2-5, the V gene TRBV5-1, with TRBD1 identical over 9 bases. This CDR3 has 17 residues. Trimming cost V 3 bases and J 1 base; bases outside gene matches: 10. Germline loops: CDR1 SGHRS, CDR2 YFSETQ. The CDR3 region is CASSYSGTGTIQETQYF. The CDR3 DNA is TGCGCCAGCAGCTACTCCGGGACAGGGACAATCCAAGAGACCCAGTACTTC.

This clonotype appeared a few times. V gene TRBV11-2 combines with J gene TRBJ1-1; unclear D gene. The CDR3 spans 12 residues. In germline, CDR1 is SGHAT, CDR2 FQNNGV. Trimming took off 5 bases at V and 8 bases at J, with 12 bases between the two ends. The CDR3 region has the DNA TGTGCCAGCAGCCCCTCGGGGTTGGAAGCTTTCTTT. Amino acid sequence: CASSPSGLEAFF.

V gene TRBV5-1 combines with J gene TRBJ1-2; a weak D match, TRBD1 (6 bases). V was pared by 3 bases and J by 0 bases, with 15 bases between. CDR1 is SGHRS, CDR2 YFSETQ, per germline. The CDR3 extends over 16 amino acids. The CDR3 here is CASSSSGAMANYGYTF. In DNA, the CDR3 is TGCGCCAGCAGCTCCTCGGGGGCTATGGCTAACTATGGCTACACCTTC.

The rearrangement joins TRBV20-1 to TRBJ2-2, with 9 bases identical to TRBD2. Germline loops: CDR1 DFQATT, CDR2 SNEGSKA (reference sequence). The J segment lost 2 bases and the V segment lost 2 bases, leaving 24 bases of the junction unmatched. This CDR3 is built from 22 residues. CDR3 region: CSARPLAGPARGGASNTGELFF. CDR3 DNA: TGCAGTGCTAGACCTCTGGCAGGGCCCGCCCGCGGGGGGGCCTCAAACACCGGGGAGCTGTTTTTT.